This T cell receptor beta chain was observed in a study of OX40 agonist ivuxolimab in advanced cancers. General notes on the study: Ivuxolimab, which targeted the costimulatory receptor OX40 (CD134), was an agonistic, fully human IgG2 monoclonal antibody. Prior anti-PD-1, anti-PD-L1 or anti-CTLA-4 therapy was permitted, and checkpoint inhibitors had been received by about 44% of dose-escalation patients. The dose-escalation cohort was around 83% male with a mean age of roughly 62 years, ranging from 23 to 79. Three dose-escalation patients achieved partial responses, one with hepatocellular carcinoma and two with cutaneous melanoma. The paper describes the monotherapy dose-escalation part (N ≈ 50 patients) of the phase I trial of ivuxolimab. Intravenous ivuxolimab was administered to patients every 2 weeks at six dose levels: 0.01, 0.1, 0.3, 1.5, 3 and 10 mg/kg. The point of sequencing TCRbeta in the periphery was to test whether ivuxolimab changed TCR sequence diversity and drove clonal T-cell expansion. Of the approximately 50 patients in dose escalation, 19 had hepatocellular carcinoma, some 15 had melanoma, 9 had renal cell carcinoma and 9 had head and neck cancer.

Patients with autoimmune disease history or receiving systemic immunosuppression were excluded from the trial. Peripheral blood for TCR sequencing was drawn from every dose cohort at baseline, at cycle 4 day 1 and at cycle 7 day 1. The samples were drawn from a first-in-human, open-label, multicenter phase I dose-escalation trial of ivuxolimab. Adults with locally advanced or metastatic melanoma, renal cell carcinoma, hepatocellular carcinoma or head and neck squamous cell carcinoma were enrolled in the trial. Before TCR sequencing, CD4+ T cells and CD8+ T cells from peripheral blood were sorted into separate populations. Concerning this clone: This receptor's antigen is unknown. No base quality values were provided; no much bigger clone lies one nucleotide off.

What the research found in general, with its limitations: At doses from 0.1 to 3.0 mg/kg, clonal expansion was seen in both CD4+ and CD8+ blood T cells between baseline and week 6. In the 0.1-3.0 mg/kg groups, partial responders were among the patients with the lowest normalized peripheral clonal expansion, particularly in CD8+ T cells. Antigen specificity was not determined for the clonally expanded peripheral T cells. After ivuxolimab, expanded clones were on average more numerous among CD8+ T cells than among CD4+ T cells. Low levels of normalized T-cell clonal expansion were also seen in some patients who did not respond.

Genomic DNA was extracted from sorted cells for sequencing of the TCRbeta CDR3 region. TCRbeta CDR3 regions were sequenced using the immunoSEQ Assay. Drawn from immuneACCESS, this table holds only the in-frame rearrangements with V and J called that TCRdb kept. Clones are partly lost; checked studies trace under half to an unresolved V gene and leave the rest unexplained. Counted in this sample were 55,000 to 60,000 clones; roughly 92% of them appeared once. The ten largest clones add up to about 17% of the sample. The TCR comes from an adult with an advanced solid tumor such as melanoma, head and neck, liver or kidney cancer. The specimen comprised CD4+ or CD8+ T cells sorted from blood, sampled in a trial of the OX40 agonist ivuxolimab.

DNA sequence: TGTGCCAGCAGATATTACAATGAGCAGTTCTTC. Its product reads: CASRYYNEQFF. In this chain, TRBV7-2 is recombined with TRBJ2-1; the D gene identity is not certain. Including the terminal cysteine and phenylalanine, the CDR3 comprises 11 residues. The entry retains the CDR3 DNA only, 33 bases that are in frame from base 1. Relative to germline, V is 6 bases shorter and J is 4 bases shorter, with 4 bases between their ends. According to the germline V gene, CDR1 reads SGHTA and CDR2 reads FQGNSA.